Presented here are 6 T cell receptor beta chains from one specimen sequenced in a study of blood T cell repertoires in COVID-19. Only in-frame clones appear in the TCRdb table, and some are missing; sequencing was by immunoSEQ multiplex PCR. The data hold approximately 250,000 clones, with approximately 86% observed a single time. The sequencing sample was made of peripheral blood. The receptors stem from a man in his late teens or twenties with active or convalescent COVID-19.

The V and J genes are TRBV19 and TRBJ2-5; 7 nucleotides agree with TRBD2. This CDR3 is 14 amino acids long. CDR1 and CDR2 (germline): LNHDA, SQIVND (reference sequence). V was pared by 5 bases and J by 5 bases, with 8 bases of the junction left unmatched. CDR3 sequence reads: CASSLGGRAETQYF. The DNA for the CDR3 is TGTGCCAGTAGTCTTGGCGGGAGAGCTGAGACCCAGTACTTC. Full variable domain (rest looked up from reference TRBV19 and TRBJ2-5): DGGITQSPKYLFRKEGQNVTLSCEQNLNHDAMYWYRQDPGQGLRLIYYSQIVNDFQKGDIAEGYSVSREKKESFPLTVTSAQKNPTAFYLCASSLGGRAETQYFGPGTRLLVL.

The CDR3 region is CASTAWTGRNEQFF. The CDR3 nucleotides are TGCGCCAGCACCGCCTGGACAGGGCGGAATGAGCAGTTCTTC. V and J are TRBV5-1 and TRBJ2-1, with 8 bases lining up with TRBD1. J lost 7 bases, V lost 6 bases, and 9 bases had no gene match. The CDR3 has 14 residues. CDR1 is SGHRS and CDR2 is YFSETQ in the germline V gene.

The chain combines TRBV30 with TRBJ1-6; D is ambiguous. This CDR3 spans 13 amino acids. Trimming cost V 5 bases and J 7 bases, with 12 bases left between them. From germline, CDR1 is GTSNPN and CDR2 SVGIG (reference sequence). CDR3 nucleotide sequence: TGTGCCTGGTCCACCACGAGCAATTCACCCCTCCACTTT. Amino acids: CAWSTTSNSPLHF.

This chain's CDR3 is CASSLVGVTNEKLFF. The DNA for the CDR3 is TGCGCCAGCAGCTTGGTTGGAGTGACTAATGAAAAACTGTTTTTT. The genes are TRBV5-1 and TRBJ1-4; unclear D gene. The V end lost 0 bases, the J end lost 2 bases, and 8 bases lay between the germline ends. CDR1 SGHRS and CDR2 YFSETQ come from the germline V gene. This CDR3 has 15 amino acids.

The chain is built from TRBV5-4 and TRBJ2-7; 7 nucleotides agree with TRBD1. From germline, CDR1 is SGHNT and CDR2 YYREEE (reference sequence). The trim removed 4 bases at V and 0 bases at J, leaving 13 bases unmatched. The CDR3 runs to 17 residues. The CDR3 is CASSRPTDRRNSYEQYF. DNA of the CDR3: TGTGCCAGCAGCCGCCCCACGGACAGGAGAAACTCCTACGAGCAGTACTTC.

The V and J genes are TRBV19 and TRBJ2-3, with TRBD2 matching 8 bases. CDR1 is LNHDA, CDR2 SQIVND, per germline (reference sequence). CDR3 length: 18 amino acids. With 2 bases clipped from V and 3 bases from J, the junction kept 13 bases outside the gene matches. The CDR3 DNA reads TGTGCCAGTAGTATACAAGGGTCGGGTACGGGGGGGACAGATACGCAGTATTTT. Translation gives CASSIQGSGTGGTDTQYF.